One and the same sample provided the 3 T cell receptor beta chains below, sequenced in a study of glioma-infiltrating T cells after dendritic cell vaccination. Assay used: immunoSEQ multiplex PCR; TCRdb lists only in-frame clones, some missing. This sample has under 70,000 clones, with 75% to 90% found just once. The material was blood, obtained before dendritic cell vaccination. The source of these receptors is a human donor with glioblastoma.

The rearrangement links TRBV28 to TRBJ2-3; TRBD1 matches 7 bases. The germline V gene encodes CDR1 MDHEN and CDR2 SYDVKM. V lost 2 bases and J lost 5; bases outside the gene matches: 4. The CDR3 is made up of 14 amino acids. The CDR3 sequence is CASSLPDRLDTQYF. The CDR3 DNA is TGTGCCAGCAGTTTACCGGACAGGTTAGATACGCAGTATTTT.

The genes are TRBV5-6 and TRBJ2-5; 14 bases line up with TRBD2. The CDR3 has 16 amino acids. The germline V gene encodes CDR1 SGHDT and CDR2 YYEEEE. The J segment lost 1 base and the V segment lost 4 bases, leaving 3 bases of the junction unmatched. The CDR3 is CASSDGLAGGQETQYF. The CDR3 nucleotides read TGTGCCAGCAGCGACGGACTAGCGGGGGGCCAAGAGACCCAGTACTTC.

The chain links TRBV11-2 to TRBJ2-3, with 10 bases aligning to TRBD2. Germline CDR1 SGHAT, CDR2 FQNNGV. The CDR3 runs to 16 residues. V was clipped by 5 bases and J by 2 bases; unmatched bases: 7. The CDR3 is CASSPMTSGHTDTQYF. In DNA form, the CDR3 reads TGTGCCAGCAGCCCGATGACTAGCGGGCACACAGATACGCAGTATTTT.